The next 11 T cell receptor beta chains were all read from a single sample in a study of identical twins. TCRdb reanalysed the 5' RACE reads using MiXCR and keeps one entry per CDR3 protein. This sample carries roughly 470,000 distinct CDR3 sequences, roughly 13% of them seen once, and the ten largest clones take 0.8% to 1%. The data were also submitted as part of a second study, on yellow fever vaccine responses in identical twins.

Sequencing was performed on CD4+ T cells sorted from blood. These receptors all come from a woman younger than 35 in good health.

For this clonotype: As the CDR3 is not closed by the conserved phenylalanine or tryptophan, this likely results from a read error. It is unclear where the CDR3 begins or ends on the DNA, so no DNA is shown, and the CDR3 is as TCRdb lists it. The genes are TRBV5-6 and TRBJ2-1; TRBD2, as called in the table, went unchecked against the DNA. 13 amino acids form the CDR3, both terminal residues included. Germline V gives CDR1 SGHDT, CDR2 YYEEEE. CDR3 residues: CASSLASGTTVSL.

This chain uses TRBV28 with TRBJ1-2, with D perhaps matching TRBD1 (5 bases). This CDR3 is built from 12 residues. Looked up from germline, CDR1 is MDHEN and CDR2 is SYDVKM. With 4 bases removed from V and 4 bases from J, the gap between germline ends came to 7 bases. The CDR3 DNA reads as TGTGCCAGCAGTTCGGGACCCTATGGCTACACCTTC. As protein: CASSSGPYGYTF.

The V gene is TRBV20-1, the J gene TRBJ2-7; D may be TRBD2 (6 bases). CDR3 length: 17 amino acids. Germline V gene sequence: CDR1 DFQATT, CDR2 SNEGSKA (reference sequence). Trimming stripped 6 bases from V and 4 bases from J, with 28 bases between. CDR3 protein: CSARRQVGGIDPYEQYF. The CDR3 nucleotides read TGCAGTGCCAGGCGCCAGGTCGGGGGAATCGACCCTTACGAGCAGTACTTC.

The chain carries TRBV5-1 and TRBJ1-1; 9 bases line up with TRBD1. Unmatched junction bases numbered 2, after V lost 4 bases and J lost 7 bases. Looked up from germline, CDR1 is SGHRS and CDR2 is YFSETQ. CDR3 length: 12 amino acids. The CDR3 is CASSVDRGEAFF. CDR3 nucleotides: TGCGCCAGCAGCGTGGACAGGGGTGAAGCTTTCTTT.

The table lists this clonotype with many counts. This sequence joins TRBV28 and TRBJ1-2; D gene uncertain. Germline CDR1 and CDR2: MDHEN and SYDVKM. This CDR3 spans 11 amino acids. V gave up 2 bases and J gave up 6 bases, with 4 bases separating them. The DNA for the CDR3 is TGTGCCAGCAGTTTACGGGATGGCTACACCTTC. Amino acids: CASSLRDGYTF.

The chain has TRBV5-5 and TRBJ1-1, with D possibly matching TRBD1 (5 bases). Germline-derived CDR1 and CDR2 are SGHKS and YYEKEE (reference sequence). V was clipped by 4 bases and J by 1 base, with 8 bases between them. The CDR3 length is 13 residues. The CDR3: CASSPDTNTEAFF. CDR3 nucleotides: TGTGCCAGCAGCCCGGACACGAACACTGAAGCTTTCTTT.

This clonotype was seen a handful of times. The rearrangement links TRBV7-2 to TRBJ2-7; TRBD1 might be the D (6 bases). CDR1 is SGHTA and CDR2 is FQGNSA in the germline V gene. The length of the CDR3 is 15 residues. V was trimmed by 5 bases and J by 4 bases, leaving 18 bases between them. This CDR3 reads CASSQLPGQTYEQYF. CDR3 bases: TGTGCCAGCAGCCAACTGCCGGGACAAACATACGAGCAGTACTTC.

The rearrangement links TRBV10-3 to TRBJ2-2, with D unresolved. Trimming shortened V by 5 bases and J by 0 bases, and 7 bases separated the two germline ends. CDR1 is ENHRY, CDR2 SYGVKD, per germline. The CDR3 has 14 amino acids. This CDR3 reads CAISFNPNTGELFF. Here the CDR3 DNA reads TGTGCCATCAGTTTCAACCCGAACACCGGGGAGCTGTTTTTT.

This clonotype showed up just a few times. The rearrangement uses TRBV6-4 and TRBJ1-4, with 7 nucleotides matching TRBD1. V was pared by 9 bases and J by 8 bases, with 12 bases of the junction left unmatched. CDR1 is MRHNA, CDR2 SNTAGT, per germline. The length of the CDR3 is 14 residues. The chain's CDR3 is CARTRGQEGEKLFF. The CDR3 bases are TGTGCCAGAACCCGAGGACAGGAGGGGGAAAAACTGTTTTTT.

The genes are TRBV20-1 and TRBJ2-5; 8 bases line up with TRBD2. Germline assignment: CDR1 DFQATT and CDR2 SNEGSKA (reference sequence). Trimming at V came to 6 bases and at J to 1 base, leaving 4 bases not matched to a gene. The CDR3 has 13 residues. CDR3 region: CSAGGGLQETQYF. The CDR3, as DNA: TGCAGTGCCGGCGGGGGGCTCCAAGAGACCCAGTACTTC.

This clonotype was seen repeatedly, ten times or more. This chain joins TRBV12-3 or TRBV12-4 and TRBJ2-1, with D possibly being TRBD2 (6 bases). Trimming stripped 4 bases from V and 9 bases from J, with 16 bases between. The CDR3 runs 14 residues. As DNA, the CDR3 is TGTGCCAGCAGTTCTTGGGGGGAGACGCGTGAGCAGTTCTTC. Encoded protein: CASSSWGETREQFF.